This T cell receptor beta chain was profiled in a study of T cells in Graves' hyperthyroidism and ophthalmopathy. Trimming shortened V by 1 base and J by 8 bases, and 11 bases separated the two germline ends. This CDR3 spans 13 amino acids. Germline V gives CDR1 MGHDK, CDR2 SYGVNS. RNA transcripts served as the template for amplifying TCR beta CDR3 regions. First-round RT-PCR targeting the TCR CDR3 was performed with the HTBI primer set. TCRdb re-called the multiplex PCR reads through MiXCR, storing one row per CDR3 protein. The data show about 560,000 distinct CDR3 sequences, about 14% seen once. This receptor was identified in a woman aged 40 to 55 with Graves' hyperthyroidism. This chain joins TRBV25-1 and TRBJ1-2; no clear D. Sequenced input: blood. The CDR3 sequence is CASSELGHRGYTF. The CDR3 bases are TGTGCCAGCAGTGAATTAGGGCATCGGGGCTACACCTTC.